Sequencing of this T cell receptor (beta chain) was carried out in a study of post-analysis software for immune sequencing data. About the study: Patients with relapsing-remitting, secondary progressive and progressive-relapsing multiple sclerosis courses were all represented.

The CDR3 totals 15 residues. Germline CDR1 SGHRS, CDR2 YFSETQ. The germline V and J ends were trimmed by 4 bases and 6 bases, with 20 bases remaining between them. As regards this clonotype: Its antigen is unknown.

Tagging with unique molecular identifiers was a feature of the TCR beta cDNA libraries. TCRdb itself ran the PCR reads through MiXCR, one entry per CDR3 protein. The data show hundreds of thousands of distinct CDR3 sequences, with approximately 57% seen just once and 4.6% held by the top ten. Study observations and caveats: Comparison with controls showed significantly lower normalized Chao1 diversity in multiple sclerosis patients. With TRBV5-6, TRBV5-1 and TRBV20-1 included, about five TRBV segments were more frequent in patients than in controls.

V is TRBV5-1 and J is TRBJ2-7, with D possibly TRBD1 on 8 matching bases. Sequenced material: blood. The clonotype originates from a girl between 10 and 17 years old with multiple sclerosis. In DNA, the CDR3 is TGCGCCAGCAGCATCGAGCGGGACAGGCCAAGCGAGCAGTACTTC. Translated: CASSIERDRPSEQYF.